These 10 T cell receptor beta chains were all obtained from the same sample, sequenced in a study of blood T cell repertoires in COVID-19. Sequenced by immunoSEQ multiplex PCR; TCRdb stores in-frame clones only, minus some. The sample consists of about 190,000 clones, about 85% of them appearing once. Sequences were obtained from peripheral blood. These TCRs come from a man between 60 and 70 years old with active or convalescent COVID-19.

The chain couples TRBV28 to TRBJ2-5; D ambiguous. CDR3 length equals 12 residues. Trimming took 4 bases from V and 5 from J, leaving 8 bases between them. Germline values: CDR1 MDHEN, CDR2 SYDVKM. The CDR3 bases are TGTGCCAGCAGTTCACCCGAGGAGACCCAGTACTTC. Its protein product is CASSSPEETQYF.

The chain couples TRBV6-5 to TRBJ1-2, with 9 bases matching TRBD1. Germline CDR1 MNHEY, CDR2 SVGAGI. With V trimmed by 4 bases and J by 5 bases, 8 bases remained unmatched. The CDR3 is 15 residues long. The CDR3 protein is CASSSGQGMGYGYTF. DNA of the CDR3: TGTGCCAGCAGTTCCGGACAGGGGATGGGGTATGGCTACACCTTC.

The rearrangement links TRBV6-5 to TRBJ1-2; D is perhaps TRBD1 (6 bases). The CDR3 contains 13 residues. The germline V gene encodes CDR1 MNHEY and CDR2 SVGAGI. V shed 7 bases and J shed 7 bases, with 16 bases lying between them. The CDR3 coding sequence is TGTGCCAGCAAAATTTACGGGACAACTGGCTACACCTTC. Translated, it gives CASKIYGTTGYTF.

The rearrangement joins TRBV19 to TRBJ1-6; tentative D call: TRBD1 (5 bases). Per germline, CDR1 LNHDA and CDR2 SQIVND (reference sequence). V was shortened by 3 bases and J by 11 bases, with 11 bases between the two germline ends. The CDR3 sequence is 13 residues long. The CDR3 DNA follows: TGTGCCAGTAGTATTGGCAGGGCGGCACCCCTCCACTTT. Protein: CASSIGRAAPLHF.

Only one count was recorded for this clone. This chain joins TRBV12-3 or TRBV12-4 and TRBJ2-1; 8 bases align to TRBD2. This CDR3 spans 13 amino acids. The V segment lost 5 bases and the J segment 8 bases; nucleotides outside the gene matches: 5. For the CDR3, the DNA is TGTGCCAGCAGTCCCTTTAGCGGGGATGAGCAGTTCTTC. Protein: CASSPFSGDEQFF.

As for this clone: Other DNA sequences within the sample encode an identical CDR3. The chain is built from TRBV6-5 and TRBJ1-1; D uncertain. Germline V gene sequence: CDR1 MNHEY, CDR2 SVGAGI. There are 13 residues in the CDR3. Trimming cost V 6 bases and J 1 base, with 9 bases left between them. DNA of the CDR3: TGTGCCAGCAGCCCACCACAGAACACTGAAGCTTTCTTT. This encodes CASSPPQNTEAFF.

This clone was recorded only once. The rearrangement joins TRBV9 to TRBJ2-3, with 7 bases matching TRBD1. The V and J ends lost 0 bases and 6 bases, in that order; junction bases with no gene match: 4. The CDR3 totals 14 residues. Looked up from germline, CDR1 is SGDLS and CDR2 is YYNGEE. The CDR3 DNA reads TGTGCCAGCAGCGTAGGGACAGGCGGGGATACGCAGTATTTT. It is translated as CASSVGTGGDTQYF.

This clone was detected a few times. The same CDR3 can be traced to other DNA sequences in this sample. The chain links TRBV5-1 to TRBJ2-5; 7 positions match TRBD1. The CDR3 is 14 residues long. Germline CDR1 reads SGHRS; CDR2 reads YFSETQ. V trimming: 4 bases; J trimming: 1 base; junction bases outside the gene matches: 4. The CDR3 nucleotides read TGCGCCAGCAGCCCGGGACAGCCCCAAGAGACCCAGTACTTC. Its protein is CASSPGQPQETQYF.

The V call is TRBV19, the J call TRBJ1-4; the D gene is possibly TRBD1 (5 bases). The CDR3 runs 14 residues. CDR1 LNHDA and CDR2 SQIVND come from the germline V gene (reference sequence). Trimming shortened V by 8 bases and J by 0 bases, and 10 bases separated the two germline ends. Here the CDR3 reads CASGKQATNEKLFF. In DNA form, the CDR3 reads TGTGCCAGTGGAAAACAGGCAACTAATGAAAAACTGTTTTTT.

The chain links TRBV7-3 to TRBJ1-4, with TRBD1 matching over 11 bases. V was pared by 5 bases and J by 4 bases, with 12 bases of the junction left unmatched. Germline assignment: CDR1 SGHTA and CDR2 FQGTGA. This CDR3 is built from 18 residues. The CDR3 DNA sequence: TGTGCCAGCAGCGTATTGAGGACAGGGGGCGGCCATAATGAAAAACTGTTTTTT. It translates to CASSVLRTGGGHNEKLFF.